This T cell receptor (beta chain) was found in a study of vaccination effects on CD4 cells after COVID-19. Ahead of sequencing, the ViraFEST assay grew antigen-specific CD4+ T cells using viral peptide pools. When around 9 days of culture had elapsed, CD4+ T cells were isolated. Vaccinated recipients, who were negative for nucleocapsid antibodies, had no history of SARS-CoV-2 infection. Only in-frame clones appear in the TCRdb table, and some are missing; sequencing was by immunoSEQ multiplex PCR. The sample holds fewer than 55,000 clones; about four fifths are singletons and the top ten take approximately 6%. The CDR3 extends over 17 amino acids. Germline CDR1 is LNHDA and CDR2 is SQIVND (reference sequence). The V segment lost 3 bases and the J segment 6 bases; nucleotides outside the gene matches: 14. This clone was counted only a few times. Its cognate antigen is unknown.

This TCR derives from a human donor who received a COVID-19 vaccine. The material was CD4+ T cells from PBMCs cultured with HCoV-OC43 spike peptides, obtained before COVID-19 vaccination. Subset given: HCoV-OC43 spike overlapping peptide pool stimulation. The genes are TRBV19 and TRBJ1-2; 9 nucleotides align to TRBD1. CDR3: CASSMRLSGTGSHGYTF. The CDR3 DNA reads TGTGCCAGTAGTATGCGCCTTTCAGGGACAGGGAGCCATGGCTACACCTTC.